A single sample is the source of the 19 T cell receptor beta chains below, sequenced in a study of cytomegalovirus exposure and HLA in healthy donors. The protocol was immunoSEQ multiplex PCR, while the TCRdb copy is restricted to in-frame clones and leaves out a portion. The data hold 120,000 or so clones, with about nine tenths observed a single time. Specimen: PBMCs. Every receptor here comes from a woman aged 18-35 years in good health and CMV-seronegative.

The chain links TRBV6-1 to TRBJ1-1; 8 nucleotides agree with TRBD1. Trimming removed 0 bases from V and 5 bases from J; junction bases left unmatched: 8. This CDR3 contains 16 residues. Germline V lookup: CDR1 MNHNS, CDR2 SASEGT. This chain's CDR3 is CASSEAVDRVRTEAFF. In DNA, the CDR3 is TGTGCCAGCAGTGAAGCGGTGGACAGGGTAAGGACTGAAGCTTTCTTT.

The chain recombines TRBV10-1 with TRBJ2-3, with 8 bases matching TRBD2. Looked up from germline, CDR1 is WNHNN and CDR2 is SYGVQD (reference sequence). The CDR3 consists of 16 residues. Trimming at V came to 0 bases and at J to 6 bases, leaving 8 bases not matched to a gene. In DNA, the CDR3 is TGCGCCAGCAGTGAGTCCTCCGGGACTAGAAAGGATACGCAGTATTTT. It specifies CASSESSGTRKDTQYF.

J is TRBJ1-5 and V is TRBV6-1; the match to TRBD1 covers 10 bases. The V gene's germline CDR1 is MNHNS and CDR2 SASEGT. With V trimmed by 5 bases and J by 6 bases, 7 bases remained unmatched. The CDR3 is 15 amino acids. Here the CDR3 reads CASSPGQGGLQPQHF. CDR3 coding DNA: TGTGCCAGCAGTCCCGGACAGGGGGGGCTTCAGCCCCAGCATTTT.

CDR3 in DNA: TGTGCCAGCAGCCTCGCTAACTATGGCTACACCTTC. It codes for CASSLANYGYTF. The genes are TRBV9 and TRBJ1-2; no firm D call. Germline V lookup: CDR1 SGDLS, CDR2 YYNGEE. V dropped 4 bases and J dropped 0 bases, with 4 bases sitting between them. The CDR3 runs to 12 residues.

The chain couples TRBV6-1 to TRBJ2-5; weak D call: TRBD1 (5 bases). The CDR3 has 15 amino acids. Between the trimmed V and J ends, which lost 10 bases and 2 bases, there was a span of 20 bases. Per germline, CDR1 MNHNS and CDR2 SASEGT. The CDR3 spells CATPKVGQYQETQYF. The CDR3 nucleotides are TGTGCCACTCCTAAAGTGGGGCAGTATCAAGAGACCCAGTACTTC.

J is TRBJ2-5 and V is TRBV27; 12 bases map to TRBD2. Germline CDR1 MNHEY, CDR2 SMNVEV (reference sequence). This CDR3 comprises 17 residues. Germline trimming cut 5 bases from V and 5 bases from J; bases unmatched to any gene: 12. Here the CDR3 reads CASSPRTSGEPWETQYF. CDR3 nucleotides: TGTGCCAGCAGTCCCAGGACTAGCGGGGAACCCTGGGAGACCCAGTACTTC.

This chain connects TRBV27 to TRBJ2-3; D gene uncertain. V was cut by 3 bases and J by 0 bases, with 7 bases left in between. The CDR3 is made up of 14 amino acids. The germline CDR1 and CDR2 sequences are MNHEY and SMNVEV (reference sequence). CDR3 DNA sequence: TGTGCCAGCAGTTTGGTACAGAGCACAGATACGCAGTATTTT. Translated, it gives CASSLVQSTDTQYF.

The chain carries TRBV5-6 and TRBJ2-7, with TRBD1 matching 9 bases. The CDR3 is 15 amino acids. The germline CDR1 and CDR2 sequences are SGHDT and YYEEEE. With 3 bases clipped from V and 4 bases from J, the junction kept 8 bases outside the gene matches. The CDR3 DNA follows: TGTGCCAGCAGCTGGACAGGGGACGGCTTGTACGAGCAGTACTTC. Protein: CASSWTGDGLYEQYF.

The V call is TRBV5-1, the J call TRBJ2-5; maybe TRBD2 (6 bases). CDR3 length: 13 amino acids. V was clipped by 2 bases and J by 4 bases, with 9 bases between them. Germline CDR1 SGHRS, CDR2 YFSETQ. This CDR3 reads CASSFQEGETQYF. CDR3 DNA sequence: TGCGCCAGCAGCTTTCAGGAGGGAGAGACCCAGTACTTC. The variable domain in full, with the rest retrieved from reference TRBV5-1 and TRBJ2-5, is KAGVTQTPRYLIKTRGQQVTLSCSPISGHRSVSWYQQTPGQGLQFLFEYFSETQRNKGNFPGRFSGRQFSNSRSEMNVSTLELGDSALYLCASSFQEGETQYFGPGTRLLVL.

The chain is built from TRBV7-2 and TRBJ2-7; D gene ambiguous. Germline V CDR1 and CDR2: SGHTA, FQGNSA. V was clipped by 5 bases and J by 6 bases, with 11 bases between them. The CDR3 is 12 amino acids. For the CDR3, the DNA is TGTGCCAGCAGCAGCCGACACGGCGAGCAGTACTTC. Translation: CASSSRHGEQYF.

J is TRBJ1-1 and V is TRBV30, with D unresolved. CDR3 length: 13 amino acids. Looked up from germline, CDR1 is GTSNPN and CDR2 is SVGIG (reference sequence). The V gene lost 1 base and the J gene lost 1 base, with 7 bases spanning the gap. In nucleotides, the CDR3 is TGTGCCTGGAGTGGGCAGGCGAACACTGAAGCTTTCTTT. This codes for CAWSGQANTEAFF.

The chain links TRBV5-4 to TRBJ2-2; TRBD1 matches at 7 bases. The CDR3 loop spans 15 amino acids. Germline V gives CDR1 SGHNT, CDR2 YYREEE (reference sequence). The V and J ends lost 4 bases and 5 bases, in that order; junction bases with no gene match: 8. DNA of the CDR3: TGTGCCAGCAGCCCGACAGGGCAGGCTACCGGGGAGCTGTTTTTT. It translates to CASSPTGQATGELFF. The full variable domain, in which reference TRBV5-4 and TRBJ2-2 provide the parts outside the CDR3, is ETGVTQSPTHLIKTRGQQVTLRCSSQSGHNTVSWYQQALGQGPQFIFQYYREEENGRGNFPPRFSGLQFPNYSSELNVNALELDDSALYLCASSPTGQATGELFFGEGSRLTVL.

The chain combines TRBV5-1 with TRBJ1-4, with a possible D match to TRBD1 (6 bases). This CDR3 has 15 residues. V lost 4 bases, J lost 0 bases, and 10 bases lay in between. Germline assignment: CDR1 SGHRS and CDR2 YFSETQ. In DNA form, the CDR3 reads TGCGCCAGCAGCCGGACAGTTTCAACTAATGAAAAACTGTTTTTT. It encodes CASSRTVSTNEKLFF.

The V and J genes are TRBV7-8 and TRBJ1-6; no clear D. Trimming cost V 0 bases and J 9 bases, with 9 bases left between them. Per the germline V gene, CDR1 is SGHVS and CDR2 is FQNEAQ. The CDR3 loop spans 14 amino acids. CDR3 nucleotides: TGTGCCAGCAGCTTAGCTGGAGGAACTTCACCCCTCCACTTT. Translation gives CASSLAGGTSPLHF.

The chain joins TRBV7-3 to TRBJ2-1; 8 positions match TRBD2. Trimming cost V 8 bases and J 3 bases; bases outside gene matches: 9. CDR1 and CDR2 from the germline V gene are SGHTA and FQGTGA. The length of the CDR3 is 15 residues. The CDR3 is CASGASGLIYNEQFF. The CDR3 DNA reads TGTGCCAGCGGGGCTAGCGGGTTAATCTACAATGAGCAGTTCTTC.

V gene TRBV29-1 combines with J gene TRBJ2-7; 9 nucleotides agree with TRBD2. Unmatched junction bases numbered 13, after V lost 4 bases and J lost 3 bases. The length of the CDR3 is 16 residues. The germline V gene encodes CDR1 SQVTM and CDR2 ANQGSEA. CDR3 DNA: TGCAGCGTTGTGGGAGTAGCGGGAGCGCCCTTCTACGAGCAGTACTTC. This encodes CSVVGVAGAPFYEQYF.

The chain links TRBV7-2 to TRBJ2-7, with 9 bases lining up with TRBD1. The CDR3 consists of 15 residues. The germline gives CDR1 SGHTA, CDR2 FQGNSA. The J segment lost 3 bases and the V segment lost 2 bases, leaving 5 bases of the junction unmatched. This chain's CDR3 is CASSLPRQGVYEQYF. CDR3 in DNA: TGTGCCAGCAGCTTACCGAGACAGGGGGTCTACGAGCAGTACTTC.

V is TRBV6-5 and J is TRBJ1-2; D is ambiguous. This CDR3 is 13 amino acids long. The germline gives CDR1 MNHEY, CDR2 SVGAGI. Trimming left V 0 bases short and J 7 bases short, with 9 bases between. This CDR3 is CASSYSTAGGYTF. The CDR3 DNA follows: TGTGCCAGCAGTTACTCGACGGCGGGTGGCTACACCTTC.

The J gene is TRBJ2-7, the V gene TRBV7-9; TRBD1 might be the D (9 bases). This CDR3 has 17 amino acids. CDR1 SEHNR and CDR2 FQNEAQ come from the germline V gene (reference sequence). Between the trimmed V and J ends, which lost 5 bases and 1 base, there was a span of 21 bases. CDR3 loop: CASSPGGGQGISYEQYF. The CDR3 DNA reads TGTGCCAGCAGCCCCGGGGGGGGACAGGGAATATCCTACGAGCAGTACTTC.